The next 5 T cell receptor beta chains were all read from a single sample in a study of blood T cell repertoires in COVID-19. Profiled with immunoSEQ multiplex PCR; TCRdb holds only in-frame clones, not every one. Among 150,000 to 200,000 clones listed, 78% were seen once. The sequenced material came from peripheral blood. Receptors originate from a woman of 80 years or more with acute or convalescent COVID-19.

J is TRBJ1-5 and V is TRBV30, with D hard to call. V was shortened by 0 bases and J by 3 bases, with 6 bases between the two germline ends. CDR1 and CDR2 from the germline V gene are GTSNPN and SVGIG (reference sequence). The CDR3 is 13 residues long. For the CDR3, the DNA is TGTGCCTGGAGTGTGGCAGACAATCAGCCCCAGCATTTT. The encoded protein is CAWSVADNQPQHF.

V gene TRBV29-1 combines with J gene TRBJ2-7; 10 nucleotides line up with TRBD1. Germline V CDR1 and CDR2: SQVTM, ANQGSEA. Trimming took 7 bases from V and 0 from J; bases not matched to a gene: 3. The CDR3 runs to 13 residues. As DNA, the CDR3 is TGCAGCGCTAGGACAGGGGGCTCCTACGAGCAGTACTTC. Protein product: CSARTGGSYEQYF.

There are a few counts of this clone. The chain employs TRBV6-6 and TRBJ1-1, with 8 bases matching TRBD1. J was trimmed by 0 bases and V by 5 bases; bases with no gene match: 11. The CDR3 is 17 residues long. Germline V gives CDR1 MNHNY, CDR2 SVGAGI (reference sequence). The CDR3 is CASSPGQGRPLNTEAFF. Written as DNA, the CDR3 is TGTGCCAGCAGTCCCGGACAGGGTCGACCTTTGAACACTGAAGCTTTCTTT.

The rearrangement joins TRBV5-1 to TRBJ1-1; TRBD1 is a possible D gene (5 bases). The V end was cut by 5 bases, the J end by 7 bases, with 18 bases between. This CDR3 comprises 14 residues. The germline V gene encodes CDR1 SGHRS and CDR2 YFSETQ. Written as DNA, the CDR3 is TGCGCCAGCAGACCCACCCCAGGGATCGGTGAAGCTTTCTTT. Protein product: CASRPTPGIGEAFF.

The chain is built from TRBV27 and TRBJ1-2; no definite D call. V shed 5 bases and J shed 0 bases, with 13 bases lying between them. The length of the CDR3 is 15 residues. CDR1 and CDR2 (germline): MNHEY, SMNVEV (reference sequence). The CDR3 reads CASSIFPSANYGYTF. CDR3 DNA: TGTGCCAGCAGTATCTTCCCGAGCGCTAACTATGGCTACACCTTC.